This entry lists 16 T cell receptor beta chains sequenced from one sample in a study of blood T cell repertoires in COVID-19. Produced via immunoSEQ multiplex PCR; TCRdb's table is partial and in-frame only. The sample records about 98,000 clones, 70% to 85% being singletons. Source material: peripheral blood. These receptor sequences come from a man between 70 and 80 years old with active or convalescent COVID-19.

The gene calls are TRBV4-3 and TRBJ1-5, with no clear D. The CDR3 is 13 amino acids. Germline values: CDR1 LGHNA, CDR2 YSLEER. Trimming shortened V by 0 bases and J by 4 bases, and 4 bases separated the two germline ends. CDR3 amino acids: CASSQDHNQPQHF. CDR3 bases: TGCGCCAGCAGCCAAGATCATAATCAGCCCCAGCATTTT.

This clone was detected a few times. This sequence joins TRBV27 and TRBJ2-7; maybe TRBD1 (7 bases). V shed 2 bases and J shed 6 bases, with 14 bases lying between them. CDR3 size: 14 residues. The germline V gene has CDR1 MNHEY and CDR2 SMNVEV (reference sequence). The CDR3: CASSLTTGRTEQYF. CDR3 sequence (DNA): TGTGCCAGCAGTTTAACGACAGGGAGGACCGAGCAGTACTTC.

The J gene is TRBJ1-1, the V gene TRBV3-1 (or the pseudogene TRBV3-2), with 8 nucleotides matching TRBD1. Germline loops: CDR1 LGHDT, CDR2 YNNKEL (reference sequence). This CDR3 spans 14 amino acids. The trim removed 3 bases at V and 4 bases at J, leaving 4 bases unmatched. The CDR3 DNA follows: TGTGCCAGCAGCCACCTGACAGGGGTCACTGAAGCTTTCTTT. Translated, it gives CASSHLTGVTEAFF.

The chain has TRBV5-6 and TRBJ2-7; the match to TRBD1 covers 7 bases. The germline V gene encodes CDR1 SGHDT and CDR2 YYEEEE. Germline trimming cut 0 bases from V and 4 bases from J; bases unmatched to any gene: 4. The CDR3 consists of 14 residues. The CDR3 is CASSLEGQLYEQYF. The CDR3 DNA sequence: TGTGCCAGCAGCTTGGAGGGACAGCTATACGAGCAGTACTTC. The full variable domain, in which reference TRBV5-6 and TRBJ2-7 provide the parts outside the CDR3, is DAGVTQSPTHLIKTRGQQVTLRCSPKSGHDTVSWYQQALGQGPQFIFQYYEEEERQRGNFPDRFSGHQFPNYSSELNVNALLLGDSALYLCASSLEGQLYEQYFGPGTRLTVT.

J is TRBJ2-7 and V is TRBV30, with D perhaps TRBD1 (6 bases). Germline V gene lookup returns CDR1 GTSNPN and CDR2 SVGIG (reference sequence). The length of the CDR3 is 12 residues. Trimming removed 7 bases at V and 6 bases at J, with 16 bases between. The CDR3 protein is CASARGTGEQYF. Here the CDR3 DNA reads TGTGCCTCAGCCAGGGGTACGGGCGAGCAGTACTTC.

The CDR3 protein is CASSPGASGGTDTQYF. CDR3 DNA: TGTGCCAGCAGCCCCGGGGCTAGCGGGGGCACAGATACGCAGTATTTT. The V and J genes are TRBV7-3 and TRBJ2-3, with 9 bases fitting TRBD2. CDR1 is SGHTA, CDR2 FQGTGA, per germline. Losses at the gene ends were 5 bases for V and 1 base for J; bases not matched to a gene: 7. CDR3 size: 16 residues.

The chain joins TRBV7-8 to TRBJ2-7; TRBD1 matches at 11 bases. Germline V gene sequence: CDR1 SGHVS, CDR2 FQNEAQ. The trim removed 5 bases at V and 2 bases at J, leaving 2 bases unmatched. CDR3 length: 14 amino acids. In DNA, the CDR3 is TGTGCCAGCAGCGGGACAGGGGGACCCTACGAGCAGTACTTC. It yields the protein CASSGTGGPYEQYF.

The CDR3: CASSLVAGGSEAFF. CDR3 nucleotide sequence: TGTGCCAGCAGCTTGGTGGCAGGGGGCTCTGAAGCTTTCTTT. The chain carries TRBV7-9 and TRBJ1-1, with 8 bases aligning to TRBD1. The CDR3 sequence is 14 residues long. The germline gives CDR1 SEHNR, CDR2 FQNEAQ (reference sequence). The ends lost 3 bases at V and 6 bases at J; junction bases unmatched: 6.

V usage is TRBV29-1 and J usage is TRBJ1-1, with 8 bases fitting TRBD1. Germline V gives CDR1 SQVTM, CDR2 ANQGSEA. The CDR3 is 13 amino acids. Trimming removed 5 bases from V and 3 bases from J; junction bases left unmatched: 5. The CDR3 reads CSVSGGADTEAFF. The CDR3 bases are TGCAGCGTTTCAGGGGGCGCGGACACTGAAGCTTTCTTT.

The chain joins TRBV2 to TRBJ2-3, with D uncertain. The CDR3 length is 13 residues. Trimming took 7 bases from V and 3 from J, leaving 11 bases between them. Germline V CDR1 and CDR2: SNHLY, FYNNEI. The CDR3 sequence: CASNPHKTDTQYF. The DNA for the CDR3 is TGTGCCAGCAACCCACATAAAACAGATACGCAGTATTTT.

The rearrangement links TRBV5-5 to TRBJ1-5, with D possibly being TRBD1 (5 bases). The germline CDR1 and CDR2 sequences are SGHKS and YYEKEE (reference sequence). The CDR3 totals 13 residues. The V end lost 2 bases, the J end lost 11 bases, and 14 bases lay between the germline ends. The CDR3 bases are TGTGCCAGCAGCTTTCAAGGGGTTGAGGCCCAGCATTTT. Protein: CASSFQGVEAQHF.

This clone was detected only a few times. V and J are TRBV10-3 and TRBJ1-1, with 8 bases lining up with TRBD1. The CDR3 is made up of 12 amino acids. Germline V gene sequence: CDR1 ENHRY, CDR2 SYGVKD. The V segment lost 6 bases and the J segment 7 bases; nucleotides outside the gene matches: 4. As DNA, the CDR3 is TGTGCCATCAGACCCGGACAGGGTGAAGCTTTCTTT. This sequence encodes CAIRPGQGEAFF.

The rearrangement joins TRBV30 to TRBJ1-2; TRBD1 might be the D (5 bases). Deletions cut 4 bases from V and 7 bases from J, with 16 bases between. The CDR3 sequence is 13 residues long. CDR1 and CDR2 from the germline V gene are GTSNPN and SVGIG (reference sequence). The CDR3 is CAWKARVVGGYTF. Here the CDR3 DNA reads TGTGCCTGGAAGGCCAGGGTAGTGGGTGGCTACACCTTC.

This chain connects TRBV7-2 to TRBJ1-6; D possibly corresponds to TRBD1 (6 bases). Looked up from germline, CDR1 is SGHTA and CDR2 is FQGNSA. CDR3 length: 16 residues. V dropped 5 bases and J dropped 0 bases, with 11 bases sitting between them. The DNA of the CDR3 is TGTGCCAGCAGCCTCAGGGGTAGCTCCTATAATTCACCCCTCCACTTT. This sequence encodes CASSLRGSSYNSPLHF.

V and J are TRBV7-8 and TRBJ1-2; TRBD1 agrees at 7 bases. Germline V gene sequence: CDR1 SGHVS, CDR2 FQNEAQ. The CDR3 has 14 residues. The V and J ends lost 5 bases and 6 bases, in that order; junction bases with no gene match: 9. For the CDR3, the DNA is TGTGCCAGCAGCCAGACCGGGACAGCGAATGGCTACACCTTC. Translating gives CASSQTGTANGYTF.

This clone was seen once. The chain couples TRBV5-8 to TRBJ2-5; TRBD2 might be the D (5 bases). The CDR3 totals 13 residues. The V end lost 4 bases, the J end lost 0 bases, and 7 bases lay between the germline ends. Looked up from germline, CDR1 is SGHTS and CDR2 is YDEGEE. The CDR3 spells CASSPGDQETQYF. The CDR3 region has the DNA TGTGCCAGCAGCCCCGGGGACCAAGAGACCCAGTACTTC.